This entry lists 24 T cell receptor beta chains sequenced from one sample in a study of T cell changes during pregnancy in multiple sclerosis. The data were produced by immunoSEQ multiplex PCR, yet TCRdb's version contains in-frame clones alone and is incomplete. Of roughly 53,000 clones in the sample, more than 75% are singletons; the top ten hold approximately 3%. This material consisted of CD8+ T cells from peripheral blood mononuclear cells, taken before pregnancy. All receptors derive from a female donor with multiple sclerosis, enrolled in a pregnancy study.

The chain uses TRBV5-5 and TRBJ1-5; D may be TRBD1 (6 bases). The ends were cut back, 1 base at V and 3 bases at J, with 11 bases in the middle. The CDR3 has 15 residues. Germline-derived CDR1 and CDR2 are SGHKS and YYEKEE (reference sequence). In DNA form, the CDR3 reads TGTGCCAGCAGCTTGAGGGGGGGCCTCAATCAGCCCCAGCATTTT. It codes for CASSLRGGLNQPQHF.

The rearrangement uses TRBV9 and TRBJ2-5; 11 bases are shared with TRBD1. The CDR3 length is 16 residues. CDR1 SGDLS and CDR2 YYNGEE come from the germline V gene. V shed 4 bases and J 1 base; nucleotides not matched to a gene: 6. This chain's CDR3 is CASSKGTGGVQETQYF. In nucleotides, the CDR3 is TGTGCCAGCAGCAAAGGGACAGGGGGGGTCCAAGAGACCCAGTACTTC.

This chain connects TRBV9 to TRBJ1-4; TRBD1 agrees at 10 bases. Trimming took 4 bases from V and 5 from J; bases not matched to a gene: 11. CDR3 length equals 17 residues. CDR1 is SGDLS and CDR2 is YYNGEE in the germline V gene. The CDR3, as DNA: TGTGCCAGCAGCCAGTGGGGAGGACAGGGGGTAAATGAAAAACTGTTTTTT. Its protein is CASSQWGGQGVNEKLFF.

The V and J genes are TRBV9 and TRBJ2-5, with 9 nucleotides matching TRBD2. V trimming: 4 bases; J trimming: 1 base; junction bases outside the gene matches: 14. Germline values: CDR1 SGDLS, CDR2 YYNGEE. The CDR3 sequence is 18 residues long. Here the CDR3 reads CASSLPSGAVDSQETQYF. The CDR3 DNA sequence: TGTGCCAGCAGCTTACCTAGCGGGGCCGTCGATAGCCAAGAGACCCAGTACTTC. The whole variable domain, filled in from reference TRBV9 and TRBJ2-5, reads DSGVTQTPKHLITATGQRVTLRCSPRSGDLSVYWYQQSLDQGLQFLIQYYNGEERAKGNILERFSAQQFPDLHSELNLSSLELGDSALYFCASSLPSGAVDSQETQYFGPGTRLLVL.

V gene TRBV6-6 combines with J gene TRBJ1-4; D remains ambiguous. Germline loops: CDR1 MNHNY, CDR2 SVGAGI (reference sequence). The CDR3 is made up of 14 amino acids. V lost 3 bases and J 4 bases, leaving 9 bases between the germline ends. CDR3 amino acids: CASSYYSGNEKLFF. CDR3 coding DNA: TGTGCCAGCAGTTATTACAGCGGTAATGAAAAACTGTTTTTT.

The rearrangement uses TRBV6-4 and TRBJ2-3; TRBD2 might be the D (6 bases). The CDR3 has 14 residues. CDR1 is MRHNA, CDR2 SNTAGT, per germline. V lost 0 bases to trimming and J lost 4 bases, with 8 bases between them. The CDR3: CASSDSAGSDTQYF. The CDR3 coding sequence is TGTGCCAGCAGTGACTCGGCGGGGTCAGATACGCAGTATTTT.

This chain uses TRBV5-8 with TRBJ2-1; tentatively, D is TRBD2 (5 bases). The germline gives CDR1 SGHTS, CDR2 YDEGEE. The V and J ends lost 1 base and 10 bases respectively, with 18 bases between them. CDR3 length equals 15 residues. CDR3 bases: TGTGCCAGCAGCTTGAAATGGGAGACGTTGGGGGAGCAGTTCTTC. It codes for CASSLKWETLGEQFF.

The chain recombines TRBV9 with TRBJ2-1; 12 nucleotides line up with TRBD2. The CDR3 spans 19 residues. CDR1 is SGDLS, CDR2 YYNGEE, per germline. V dropped 4 bases and J dropped 0; count of bases not matched to a gene: 11. CDR3 coding DNA: TGTGCCAGCAGCCCCCAGGGACTAGCGGGCGATAGCTCCTACAATGAGCAGTTCTTC. Protein product: CASSPQGLAGDSSYNEQFF.

This chain connects TRBV27 to TRBJ2-1; 10 positions match TRBD1. V lost 6 bases and J lost 4; bases outside the gene matches: 6. CDR3 length equals 15 residues. Germline V lookup: CDR1 MNHEY, CDR2 SMNVEV (reference sequence). This CDR3 is CASSTGTGEYNEQFF. CDR3 bases: TGTGCCAGCAGCACCGGGACAGGGGAATACAATGAGCAGTTCTTC.

This clone appeared many times. This CDR3 is also generated by other DNA sequences in the sample. The CDR3 region is CASSPPGGDEQYF. The CDR3 nucleotides are TGCGCCAGCAGCCCACCCGGGGGGGACGAGCAGTACTTC. This rearrangement joins TRBV4-3 to TRBJ2-7, with 8 positions matching TRBD2. Looked up from germline, CDR1 is LGHNA and CDR2 is YSLEER. The V gene end was trimmed by 4 bases and the J gene end by 5 bases; junction bases not matched to a gene: 4. The CDR3 totals 13 residues.

The chain combines TRBV14 with TRBJ1-6; D is ambiguous. V shed 2 bases and J shed 0 bases, with 8 bases lying between them. Germline-derived CDR1 and CDR2 are SGHDN and FVKESK. The CDR3 length is 16 residues. The DNA of the CDR3 is TGTGCCAGCAGCCAATTTGTGAGCTCCTATAATTCACCCCTCCACTTT. Its protein is CASSQFVSSYNSPLHF. Based on the CDR3 plus reference TRBV14 and TRBJ1-6, the full variable domain is EAGVTQFPSHSVIEKGQTVTLRCDPISGHDNLYWYRRVMGKEIKFLLHFVKESKQDESGMPNNRFLAERTGGTYSTLKVQPAELEDSGVYFCASSQFVSSYNSPLHFGNGTRLTVT.

CDR3 amino acids: CASSWGRGYGYTF. CDR3 nucleotides: TGTGCCAGCAGTTGGGGCAGGGGGTATGGCTACACCTTC. The chain couples TRBV6-5 to TRBJ1-2, with 7 bases that match TRBD1. The trim removed 4 bases at V and 5 bases at J, leaving 4 bases unmatched. The V gene's germline CDR1 is MNHEY and CDR2 SVGAGI. The CDR3 covers 13 residues.

Here the CDR3 DNA reads TGTGCCTGGAGCACCCCCCCGGGCGGGGGCCACAATGAGCAGTTCTTC. Translating it yields CAWSTPPGGGHNEQFF. V is TRBV30 and J is TRBJ2-1, with a weak D call TRBD2 (7 bases). Trimming left V 3 bases short and J 5 bases short, with 20 bases between. The V gene's germline CDR1 is GTSNPN and CDR2 SVGIG (reference sequence). CDR3 length equals 16 residues.

The V and J genes are TRBV11-3 and TRBJ2-3; D might be TRBD2 (6 bases). The CDR3 extends over 15 amino acids. CDR1 and CDR2 (germline): SGHNT, YENEEA. Trimming stripped 1 base from V and 6 bases from J, with 14 bases between. The CDR3 region is CASSLAGPGGDTQYF. The CDR3 DNA reads TGTGCCAGCAGCTTAGCTGGCCCCGGAGGGGATACGCAGTATTTT.

CDR3 nucleotides: TGTGCCAGCAGCGTAGAGGGGGCTGGCACAGATACGCAGTATTTT. This codes for CASSVEGAGTDTQYF. The chain couples TRBV9 to TRBJ2-3, with TRBD1 identical over 7 bases. Germline V gene data show CDR1 as SGDLS and CDR2 as YYNGEE. The CDR3 is 15 residues long. With V trimmed by 0 bases and J by 1 base, 2 bases remained unmatched.

The V gene is TRBV6-5, the J gene TRBJ2-7, with TRBD2 identical over 7 bases. The germline CDR1 and CDR2 sequences are MNHEY and SVGAGI. CDR3 length: 11 amino acids. Losses at the gene ends were 6 bases for V and 7 bases for J; bases not matched to a gene: 3. The CDR3 reads CASSPGGEQYF. CDR3 in DNA: TGTGCCAGCAGCCCCGGGGGGGAGCAGTACTTC.

The chain uses TRBV7-9 and TRBJ1-1; no clear D gene. Trimming took 4 bases from V and 6 from J, leaving 12 bases between them. The CDR3 consists of 13 residues. CDR1 is SEHNR and CDR2 is FQNEAQ in the germline V gene (reference sequence). For the CDR3, the DNA is TGTGCCAGCAGCTCCCGGGAGAGACCTGAAGCTTTCTTT. Its translation: CASSSRERPEAFF.

V is TRBV7-9 and J is TRBJ2-5; 7 bases fit TRBD2. Germline V gene data show CDR1 as SEHNR and CDR2 as FQNEAQ (reference sequence). This CDR3 is built from 14 residues. The J segment lost 2 bases and the V segment lost 8 bases, leaving 8 bases of the junction unmatched. CDR3 residues: CASAERGPQETQYF. In DNA form, the CDR3 reads TGTGCCAGCGCGGAGCGGGGCCCACAAGAGACCCAGTACTTC. Together with reference TRBV7-9 and TRBJ2-5, the CDR3 gives the full variable domain: DTGVSQNPRHKITKRGQNVTFRCDPISEHNRLYWYRQTLGQGPEFLTYFQNEAQLEKSRLLSDRFSAERPKGSFSTLEIQRTEQGDSAMYLCASAERGPQETQYFGPGTRLLVL.

This clone was found once. The V and J genes are TRBV30 and TRBJ2-5; no definite D call. The CDR3 runs to 14 residues. The germline CDR1 and CDR2 sequences are GTSNPN and SVGIG (reference sequence). The ends were cut back, 0 bases at V and 0 bases at J, with 8 bases in the middle. CDR3 coding DNA: TGTGCCTGGAGTGTAGGCGGATACCAAGAGACCCAGTACTTC. It translates to CAWSVGGYQETQYF.

V gene TRBV13 combines with J gene TRBJ2-5, with 12 bases that match TRBD2. The CDR3 totals 16 residues. V lost 5 bases and J lost 2; bases outside the gene matches: 6. CDR1 PRHDT and CDR2 FYEKMQ come from the germline V gene (reference sequence). This CDR3 reads CASSPRLAGAQETQYF. CDR3 in DNA: TGTGCCAGCAGCCCGCGACTAGCGGGGGCACAAGAGACCCAGTACTTC.

The chain combines TRBV4-3 with TRBJ1-2, with 8 bases fitting TRBD1. The CDR3 runs to 16 residues. CDR1 is LGHNA, CDR2 YSLEER, per germline. Trimming took 0 bases from V and 3 from J; bases not matched to a gene: 6. CDR3 protein: CASSQDTGQGDYGYTF. CDR3 nucleotides: TGCGCCAGCAGCCAAGATACCGGACAGGGCGACTATGGCTACACCTTC.

This CDR3 reads CASSSPRVADTQYF. The CDR3 DNA follows: TGTGCCAGCAGCTCGCCTCGAGTAGCAGATACGCAGTATTTT. The rearrangement joins TRBV7-9 to TRBJ2-3, with D unclear. The CDR3 spans 14 residues. Trimming cost V 4 bases and J 4 bases, with 12 bases left between them. From germline, CDR1 is SEHNR and CDR2 FQNEAQ (reference sequence). The entire variable domain, with the rest obtained from reference TRBV7-9 and TRBJ2-3, is as follows: DTGVSQNPRHKITKRGQNVTFRCDPISEHNRLYWYRQTLGQGPEFLTYFQNEAQLEKSRLLSDRFSAERPKGSFSTLEIQRTEQGDSAMYLCASSSPRVADTQYFGPGTRLTVL.

The chain uses TRBV6-6 and TRBJ2-7; 11 nucleotides agree with TRBD1. The J segment lost 4 bases and the V segment lost 7 bases, leaving 6 bases of the junction unmatched. The CDR3 runs to 14 residues. CDR1 is MNHNY and CDR2 is SVGAGI in the germline V gene (reference sequence). Here the CDR3 DNA reads TGTGCCAGCACCAGGACAGGGGGCGCGTACGAGCAGTACTTC. Protein product: CASTRTGGAYEQYF.

The chain links TRBV5-6 to TRBJ2-7; TRBD2 might be the D (6 bases). The CDR3 extends over 12 amino acids. The germline CDR1 and CDR2 sequences are SGHDT and YYEEEE. The ends were cut back, 7 bases at V and 2 bases at J, with 10 bases in the middle. DNA for the CDR3: TGTGCCAGCCTAGGCGGGACCTACGAGCAGTACTTC. This gives the protein CASLGGTYEQYF.